This T cell receptor (beta chain) was identified in a study of blood T cells in healthy people across ages. Study overall: About one barcoded beta molecule per two T cells was captured by template switching.

General study findings and limits: Across the age range, TCR beta diversity per million T cells fell in a roughly linear way.

This clonotype was counted ten times or more. The antigen remains undetermined. A second PCR of about 7 to 11 cycles used a sample-barcoded 5' primer and a J-beta primer mix. TCRdb called the 5' RACE reads again in MiXCR, with one record for every CDR3 protein. The data show fewer than 950,000 distinct CDR3 sequences, roughly 34% seen once. Per sample, no less than 6 micrograms of total RNA were extracted. J lost 0 bases, V lost 1 base, and 9 bases had no gene match. This CDR3 has 18 residues. Germline V gene lookup returns CDR1 SGHTA and CDR2 FQGNSA. This clonotype originated in a man in his late teens or twenties in good health. The V and J genes are TRBV7-2 and TRBJ2-7, with 10 bases matching TRBD2. The sequenced sample was blood. CDR3: CASSLEVPTSGFSYEQYF. The DNA of the CDR3 is TGTGCCAGCAGCTTAGAAGTCCCGACTAGCGGGTTCTCCTACGAGCAGTACTTC.